These 21 T cell receptor beta chains originate from one sample sequenced in a study of blood T cell repertoires in COVID-19. Assay: immunoSEQ multiplex PCR; the TCRdb copy retains only in-frame clones and omits some. This sample yields about 260,000 clones, of which over 70% are seen a single time; about 9.4% belongs to the top ten. Specimen: peripheral blood. These receptors were taken from a woman aged 70-85 years with COVID-19, enrolled during active disease.

CDR3 region: CASRAGQGRRFAGYTF. The CDR3, as DNA: TGTGCCAGCAGGGCAGGACAGGGCAGGAGGTTCGCCGGCTACACCTTC. The chain recombines TRBV28 with TRBJ1-2; TRBD1 matches 8 bases. The CDR3 is 16 amino acids. Germline CDR1 MDHEN, CDR2 SYDVKM. V dropped 6 bases and J dropped 8; count of bases not matched to a gene: 17.

The V and J genes are TRBV7-9 and TRBJ2-1, with TRBD2 matching over 11 bases. The CDR3 sequence is 14 residues long. Germline-derived CDR1 and CDR2 are SEHNR and FQNEAQ (reference sequence). V was pared by 2 bases and J by 9 bases, with 3 bases of the junction left unmatched. The CDR3 nucleotides read TGTGCCAGCAGCTTAACTAGCGGGGGCAGTGAGCAGTTCTTC. As protein: CASSLTSGGSEQFF.

For the CDR3, the DNA is TGTGCCAGTAGTAGTCAGCGTCGGGAAAAACTGTTTTTT. This encodes CASSSQRREKLFF. V gene TRBV19 combines with J gene TRBJ1-4; D uncertain. This CDR3 spans 13 amino acids. Germline V gene sequence: CDR1 LNHDA, CDR2 SQIVND (reference sequence). Deletions cut 4 bases from V and 8 bases from J, with 11 bases between.

The DNA for the CDR3 is TGTGCCCACCGGTGGGGGGGATTGAACACTGAAGCTTTCTTT. Encoded protein: CAHRWGGLNTEAFF. This chain uses TRBV11-1 with TRBJ1-1; tentative D call: TRBD1 (5 bases). CDR1 SGHAT and CDR2 FQDESV come from the germline V gene (reference sequence). CDR3 length: 14 amino acids. V was clipped by 11 bases and J by 0 bases, with 16 bases between them.

The chain couples TRBV6-2 or TRBV6-3 to TRBJ2-1; 8 nucleotides align to TRBD2. J gave up 0 bases and V 5 bases, and 9 bases lay outside the gene matches. The length of the CDR3 is 17 residues. Germline assignment: CDR1 MNHEY and CDR2 SVGEGT. CDR3 in amino acids: CASSPWGREDSYNEQFF. In DNA, the CDR3 is TGTGCCAGCAGTCCCTGGGGGCGGGAGGACTCCTACAATGAGCAGTTCTTC.

V usage is TRBV6-5 and J usage is TRBJ2-7; 10 positions agree with TRBD1. V lost 7 bases to trimming and J lost 1 base; unmatched junction nucleotides: 7. CDR1 and CDR2 (germline): MNHEY, SVGAGI. The length of the CDR3 is 15 residues. The CDR3: CASIATGGESYEQYF. The DNA of the CDR3 is TGTGCCAGCATTGCGACAGGGGGCGAGTCCTACGAGCAGTACTTC.

V gene TRBV10-3 combines with J gene TRBJ1-3, with D tentatively TRBD1 (5 bases). Germline V gene sequence: CDR1 ENHRY, CDR2 SYGVKD. Deletions cut 7 bases from V and 4 bases from J, with 11 bases between. The CDR3 extends over 13 amino acids. The CDR3: CAITAGRGNTIYF. In DNA form, the CDR3 reads TGTGCCATCACCGCAGGGAGGGGAAACACCATATATTTT.

The chain has TRBV5-4 and TRBJ2-1; no definite D call. The CDR3 loop spans 15 amino acids. Germline assignment: CDR1 SGHNT and CDR2 YYREEE (reference sequence). V lost 0 bases and J 6 bases, leaving 13 bases between the germline ends. The DNA for the CDR3 is TGTGCCAGCAGCTTGGCCGGGTCTGATTTCAATGAGCAGTTCTTC. Translating gives CASSLAGSDFNEQFF. Variable domain in full (rest from reference TRBV5-4 and TRBJ2-1): ETGVTQSPTHLIKTRGQQVTLRCSSQSGHNTVSWYQQALGQGPQFIFQYYREEENGRGNFPPRFSGLQFPNYSSELNVNALELDDSALYLCASSLAGSDFNEQFFGPGTRLTVL.

This chain joins TRBV7-9 and TRBJ2-7, with 8 positions matching TRBD1. Germline V lookup: CDR1 SEHNR, CDR2 FQNEAQ (reference sequence). V was clipped by 0 bases and J by 5 bases; unmatched bases: 9. This CDR3 has 16 amino acids. CDR3 sequence (DNA): TGTGCCAGCAGCTTAGCGACCCAGGGGGCCTTCCACGAGCAGTACTTC. Residues: CASSLATQGAFHEQYF.

The chain is built from TRBV19 and TRBJ2-3, with 9 bases lining up with TRBD2. The junction had 11 bases not matched to a gene; V was cut back by 7 bases and J by 0 bases. This CDR3 spans 17 amino acids. Germline V gives CDR1 LNHDA, CDR2 SQIVND (reference sequence). CDR3 amino acids: CASKASGNSPSTDTQYF. The CDR3 DNA sequence: TGTGCCAGTAAGGCTAGCGGGAACTCCCCTAGCACAGATACGCAGTATTTT.

A few counts support this clone. The J gene is TRBJ2-7, the V gene TRBV28; 9 bases match TRBD1. From germline, CDR1 is MDHEN and CDR2 SYDVKM. J gave up 1 base and V 9 bases, and 10 bases lay outside the gene matches. The CDR3 extends over 15 amino acids. CDR3 nucleotides: TGTGCCAGTCGGAGTGTGGGACAGGGATCCTACGAGCAGTACTTC. It codes for CASRSVGQGSYEQYF. The full variable domain, its missing parts supplied by reference TRBV28 and TRBJ2-7, is DVKVTQSSRYLVKRTGEKVFLECVQDMDHENMFWYRQDPGLGLRLIYFSYDVKMKEKGDIPEGYSVSREKKERFSLILESASTNQTSMYLCASRSVGQGSYEQYFGPGTRLTVT.

The rearrangement links TRBV2 to TRBJ2-3; D is uncertain. CDR3 length: 12 amino acids. CDR1 and CDR2 from the germline V gene are SNHLY and FYNNEI. Trimming took 6 bases from V and 5 from J, leaving 9 bases between them. CDR3 protein: CASRERLDTQYF. The CDR3 bases are TGTGCCAGCAGAGAGCGACTAGATACGCAGTATTTT.

The V and J genes are TRBV4-3 and TRBJ2-1, with D perhaps matching TRBD2 (6 bases). The CDR3 totals 19 residues. V was clipped by 4 bases and J by 9 bases, with 31 bases between them. Germline CDR1 is LGHNA and CDR2 is YSLEER. CDR3 amino acids: CASSPYSLPVVAGEVEQFF. The CDR3 bases are TGCGCCAGCAGCCCCTACTCTCTTCCGGTGGTAGCCGGGGAGGTTGAGCAGTTCTTC.

The chain combines TRBV18 with TRBJ1-2; TRBD1 matches at 7 bases. This CDR3 is built from 17 residues. V lost 0 bases and J lost 8; bases outside the gene matches: 15. The germline CDR1 and CDR2 sequences are KGHSH and LQKENI. The CDR3 spells CASSPPEGSRGALGYTF. CDR3 DNA: TGTGCCAGCTCACCACCCGAGGGTAGCAGGGGGGCTCTCGGCTACACCTTC.

This chain links TRBV18 with TRBJ1-5, with D maybe TRBD1 (5 bases). Deletions cut 3 bases from V and 4 bases from J, with 7 bases between. Germline CDR1 reads KGHSH; CDR2 reads LQKENI. The length of the CDR3 is 13 residues. The CDR3 spells CASSPGGNQPQHF. The CDR3 DNA is TGTGCCAGCTCACCGGGGGGGAATCAGCCCCAGCATTTT.

The V gene is TRBV30, the J gene TRBJ1-4; possible D gene TRBD1, 5 bases. Deletions cut 1 base from V and 7 bases from J, with 16 bases between. Per the germline V gene, CDR1 is GTSNPN and CDR2 is SVGIG (reference sequence). This CDR3 comprises 15 residues. Here the CDR3 DNA reads TGTGCCTGGAGTGATAGGAGGGGAAGATCTGAAAAACTGTTTTTT. This gives the protein CAWSDRRGRSEKLFF.

This chain connects TRBV3-1 (or the pseudogene TRBV3-2) to TRBJ2-5; maybe TRBD2 (5 bases). In germline, CDR1 is LGHDT, CDR2 YNNKEL (reference sequence). Between the trimmed V and J ends, which lost 1 base and 5 bases, there was a span of 11 bases. This CDR3 region has 14 residues. CDR3: CASSQVRGFETQYF. Here the CDR3 DNA reads TGTGCCAGCAGCCAAGTCCGCGGGTTCGAGACCCAGTACTTC.

The chain combines TRBV2 with TRBJ1-3; no clear D gene. CDR1 is SNHLY, CDR2 FYNNEI, per germline. V was cut by 7 bases and J by 0 bases, with 13 bases left in between. This CDR3 has 15 amino acids. The CDR3 here is CASKLTSLSGNTIYF. In DNA, the CDR3 is TGTGCCAGCAAACTGACAAGCCTCTCTGGAAACACCATATATTTT.

This chain connects TRBV7-9 to TRBJ1-4, with a weak D call TRBD1 (6 bases). V lost 5 bases and J lost 0, with 10 bases in between. The CDR3 consists of 15 residues. Germline V CDR1 and CDR2: SEHNR, FQNEAQ (reference sequence). The CDR3 DNA reads TGTGCCAGCAGCGGAGGACAGACAACTAATGAAAAACTGTTTTTT. Encoded protein: CASSGGQTTNEKLFF.

The V and J genes are TRBV28 and TRBJ2-1; 11 bases are a match to TRBD1. The CDR3 length is 16 residues. J was trimmed by 10 bases and V by 6 bases; bases with no gene match: 14. CDR1 MDHEN and CDR2 SYDVKM come from the germline V gene. The CDR3 reads CASRITGTGGIREQFF. The CDR3 bases are TGTGCCAGCAGAATTACCGGGACAGGGGGAATTCGAGAGCAGTTCTTC.

This clone turned up a few times. The CDR3, as DNA: TGCAGCGGGAGTAGGGGGGCAGGGGGAACATACGAGCAGTACTTC. This codes for CSGSRGAGGTYEQYF. The V gene is TRBV29-1, the J gene TRBJ2-7; maybe TRBD1 (7 bases). CDR3 length equals 15 residues. V shed 7 bases and J shed 4 bases, with 23 bases lying between them. The germline CDR1 and CDR2 sequences are SQVTM and ANQGSEA.